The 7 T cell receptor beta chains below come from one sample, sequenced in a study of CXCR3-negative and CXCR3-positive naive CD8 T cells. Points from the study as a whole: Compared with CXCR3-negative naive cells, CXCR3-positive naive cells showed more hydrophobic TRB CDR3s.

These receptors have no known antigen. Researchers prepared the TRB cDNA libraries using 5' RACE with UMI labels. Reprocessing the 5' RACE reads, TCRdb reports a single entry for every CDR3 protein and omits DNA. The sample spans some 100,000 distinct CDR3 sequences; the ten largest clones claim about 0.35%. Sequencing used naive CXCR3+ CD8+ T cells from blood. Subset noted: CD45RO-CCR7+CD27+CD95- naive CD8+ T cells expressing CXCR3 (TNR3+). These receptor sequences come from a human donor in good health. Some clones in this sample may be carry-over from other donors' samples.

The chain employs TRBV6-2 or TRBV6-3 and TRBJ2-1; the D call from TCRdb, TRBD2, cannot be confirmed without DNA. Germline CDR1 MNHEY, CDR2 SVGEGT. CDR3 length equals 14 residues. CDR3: CASSSTSARNEQFF.

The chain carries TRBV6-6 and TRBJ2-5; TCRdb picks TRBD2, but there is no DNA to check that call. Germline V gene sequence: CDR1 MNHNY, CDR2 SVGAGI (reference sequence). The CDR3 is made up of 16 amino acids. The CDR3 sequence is CASSYEAGGPQETQYF.

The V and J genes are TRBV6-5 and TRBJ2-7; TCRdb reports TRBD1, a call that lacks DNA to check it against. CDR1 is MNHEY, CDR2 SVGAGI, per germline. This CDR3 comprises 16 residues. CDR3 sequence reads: CASSPTDSQSSYEQYF.

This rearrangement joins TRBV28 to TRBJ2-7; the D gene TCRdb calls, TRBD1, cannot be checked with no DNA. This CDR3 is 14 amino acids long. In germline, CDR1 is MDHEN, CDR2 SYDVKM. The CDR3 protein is CASSLPGSAPEQYF.

This CDR3 is CSATRTGTYEQYF. V and J are TRBV20-1 and TRBJ2-7; without DNA, the TCRdb call of TRBD1 cannot be checked. The length of the CDR3 is 13 residues. Per germline, CDR1 DFQATT and CDR2 SNEGSKA (reference sequence).

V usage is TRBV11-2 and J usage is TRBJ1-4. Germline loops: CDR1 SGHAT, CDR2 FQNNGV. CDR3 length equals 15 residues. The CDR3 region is CASSSFDGVNEKLFF.

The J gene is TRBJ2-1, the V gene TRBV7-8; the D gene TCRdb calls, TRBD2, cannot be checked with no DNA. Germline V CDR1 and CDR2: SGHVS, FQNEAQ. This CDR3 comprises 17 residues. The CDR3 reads CASSLSRVGLTYNEQFF.